This T cell receptor beta chain was sequenced in a study of brain T cells in children with intractable seizures. Whole-study findings and limits: Viral specificity was inferred only from CDR3 similarity; HCMV serostatus was unknown. Absence of clones before surgery may stem from lower sequencing depth.

Patients received at least one anti-epileptic drug before surgery. This clone occurred a few times. What it binds is not known. This table comes from immunoSEQ multiplex PCR, and its TCRdb copy is limited to in-frame clones, with some not included. The sample has 70,000 to 90,000 clones, roughly 91% seen once. The material was peripheral blood, obtained at surgery. The receptor was isolated from a boy younger than two with tuberous sclerosis and intractable seizures.

In DNA, the CDR3 is TGTGCCAGTATGCTGACTGGGCTCGGTGAGCAGTACTTC. This translates into CASMLTGLGEQYF. The rearrangement links TRBV19 to TRBJ2-7; D unresolved. Trimming removed 7 bases from V and 7 bases from J, with 17 bases in between. Germline V CDR1 and CDR2: LNHDA, SQIVND (reference sequence). The CDR3 is 13 amino acids.